A selection of T cell receptor beta chains follows, all from one sample in a study of blood T cell repertoires in COVID-19. TCRdb keeps only in-frame clones here, not all; method: immunoSEQ multiplex PCR. The sample consists of 83,000 or so clones, 82% of them appearing once. Material for sequencing was peripheral blood. The receptors were sampled from a human donor in a cohort sampled during active COVID-19. Both conserved end residues are part of each CDR3. The D gene is left open where the match is weak. Rows may omit the clone size; those that give it use once, few, many or a size class.

V	D	size	J	CDR3
TRBV11-3	-	-	TRBJ2-3	CASSLDQGGGTDTQYF
TRBV5-1	-	-	TRBJ1-2	CASKISQGPNYGYTF
TRBV5-1	-	-	TRBJ2-7	CASSLPASYEQYF
TRBV10-3	TRBD1	-	TRBJ2-3	CATSPGTGGNWADTQYF
TRBV12-2	-	once	TRBJ1-4	CASRSWTGGLSTNEKLFF
TRBV5-4	TRBD2	-	TRBJ2-2	CASSPSGLAGFTNTGELFF
TRBV6-1	TRBD1	once	TRBJ1-6	CASSEAWTGSSYNSPLHF
TRBV24-1	-	-	TRBJ1-4	CATSDSQIRGEKLFF
TRBV6-5	TRBD1	once	TRBJ2-3	CASSYSAGGFTDTQYF
TRBV28	-	-	TRBJ1-6	CASIAGQGGSPLHF
TRBV28	-	-	TRBJ2-1	CASSEKRMSSSYNEQFF
TRBV5-4	-	-	TRBJ1-3	CASSLEGGSGNTIYF
TRBV4-1	TRBD2	-	TRBJ2-7	CASSQSAGGTYEQYF
TRBV2	TRBD1	-	TRBJ1-2	CASRGDRALYGYTF